One and the same sample provided the 5 T cell receptor beta chains below, sequenced in a study of shared clonotypes between healthy human individuals. Clones were sequenced by immunoSEQ multiplex PCR, and TCRdb holds only the in-frame ones, with some missing. Found here are 2 million or so clones, 85% to 95% of them singletons; the top ten hold more than 0.1%. The sample was naive CD4+ T cells sorted from blood. The subset was: CD45RA+ positively selected. Receptors were obtained from a man between 18 and 29 years old in good health.

The chain is built from TRBV6-5 and TRBJ1-2; D not certain. This CDR3 contains 15 residues. V was shortened by 0 bases and J by 6 bases, with 14 bases between the two germline ends. Germline CDR1 is MNHEY and CDR2 is SVGAGI. CDR3: CASSYSRDPMHGYTF. The CDR3 DNA is TGTGCCAGCAGTTACTCGCGGGATCCTATGCATGGCTACACCTTC.

In its sample, this clone was seen once. The V call is TRBV6-1, the J call TRBJ1-5; unclear D gene. This CDR3 is 14 amino acids long. The germline V gene has CDR1 MNHNS and CDR2 SASEGT. Trimming removed 2 bases at V and 0 bases at J, with 5 bases between. This chain's CDR3 is CASSEHNSNQPQHF. CDR3 DNA sequence: TGTGCCAGCAGTGAACACAATAGCAATCAGCCCCAGCATTTT.

In the case of this clone: At one of its ends the junction is not consistent with the germline gene, which may arise from a read error. The chain is built from TRBV7-8 and TRBJ1-1; 10 nucleotides align to TRBD1. Germline loops: CDR1 SGHVS, CDR2 FQNEAQ. The CDR3 is 15 residues long. CDR3 DNA sequence: TGTGCCAGCAACGACGACAGGGGGCGGAACTCTGAAGCTTTCTTT. It codes for CASNDDRGRNSEAFF.

Concerning this clone: The same CDR3 also results from other DNA sequences found in this sample. V usage is TRBV5-1 and J usage is TRBJ2-3, with D maybe TRBD2 (6 bases). This CDR3 spans 13 amino acids. V was shortened by 0 bases and J by 5 bases, with 7 bases between the two germline ends. CDR1 and CDR2 (germline): SGHRS, YFSETQ. The CDR3 reads CASSLAGVDTQYF. In DNA, the CDR3 is TGCGCCAGCAGCTTGGCGGGGGTAGATACGCAGTATTTT.

In this sample, this clone turned up a few times. This rearrangement joins TRBV6-1 to TRBJ1-6; D call uncertain. Germline assignment: CDR1 MNHNS and CDR2 SASEGT. CDR3 length equals 12 residues. V shed 4 bases and J shed 9 bases, with 7 bases lying between them. The CDR3 DNA reads as TGTGCCAGCAGTGCAGTCGGTTCACCCCTCCACTTT. Translating gives CASSAVGSPLHF.